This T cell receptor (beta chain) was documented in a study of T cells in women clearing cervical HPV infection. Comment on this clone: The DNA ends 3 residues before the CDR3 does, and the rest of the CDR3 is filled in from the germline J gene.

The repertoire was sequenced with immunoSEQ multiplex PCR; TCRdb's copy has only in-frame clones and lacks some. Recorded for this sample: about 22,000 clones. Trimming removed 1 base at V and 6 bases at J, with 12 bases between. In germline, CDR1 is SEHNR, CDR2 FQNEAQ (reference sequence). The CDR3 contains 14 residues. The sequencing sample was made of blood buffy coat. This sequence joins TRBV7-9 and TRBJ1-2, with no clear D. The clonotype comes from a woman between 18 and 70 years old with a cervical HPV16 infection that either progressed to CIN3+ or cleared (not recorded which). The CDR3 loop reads CASSLEGGFDGYTF. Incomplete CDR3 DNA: TGTGCCAGCAGCTTAGAAGGCGGGTTCGATGGC.